The 24 T cell receptor beta chains in this list originate from one sample, sequenced in a study of cytomegalovirus exposure and HLA in healthy donors (dated by TCRdb to about 2017). Library creation used the immunoSEQ multiplex PCR assay. For the multiplex PCR, a mixture combining 60 forward primers for TCR Vbeta segments and 13 reverse primers for TCR Jbeta segments was used. TCRdb carries this immuneACCESS record with in-frame sequences only. Its versions omit some clonotypes, under half of them owing to an unresolved V gene in the studies checked, with the rest unexplained. The sample profile shows approximately 190,000 clones; 65% to 85% of them were found once. The ten biggest clones cover about 3.8% of the sample. The specimen sequenced was PBMCs. All receptors derive from a man aged 50 or older in good health and CMV-seronegative.

CDR3 sequence: CASSQYEGEAFF. The DNA for the CDR3 is TGTGCCAGCAGCCAATACGAGGGTGAAGCTTTCTTT. The chain carries TRBV14 and TRBJ1-1; no clear D gene. V shed 2 bases and J shed 7 bases, with 8 bases lying between them. Looked up from germline, CDR1 is SGHDN and CDR2 is FVKESK. The CDR3 has 12 residues.

This clone was seen more than once but under ten times. V gene TRBV11-2 combines with J gene TRBJ1-2; 9 bases agree with TRBD1. The CDR3 contains 14 residues. The V gene's germline CDR1 is SGHAT and CDR2 FQNNGV. V trimming: 5 bases; J trimming: 8 bases; junction bases outside the gene matches: 9. CDR3 in DNA: TGTGCCAGCAGCACCATACAGGGGGCGCAAGGCTACACCTTC. This translates into CASSTIQGAQGYTF.

The chain links TRBV2 to TRBJ2-5; 8 bases are a match to TRBD2. The J segment lost 0 bases and the V segment lost 8 bases, leaving 5 bases of the junction unmatched. The CDR3 is 14 residues long. Germline V CDR1 and CDR2: SNHLY, FYNNEI. The CDR3 reads CASVPGGYQETQYF. CDR3 nucleotides: TGTGCCAGCGTACCGGGGGGGTACCAAGAGACCCAGTACTTC.

About this clone itself: One end of the junction varies from germline; a read error may be responsible. The V gene is TRBV7-9, the J gene TRBJ1-2, with D unclear. Looked up from germline, CDR1 is SEHNR and CDR2 is FQNEAQ (reference sequence). The CDR3 runs 16 residues. The chain's CDR3 is CSSSLATTSINYGYTF. The CDR3, as DNA: TGTTCCAGCAGCTTAGCGACAACCAGCATTAACTATGGCTACACCTTC. The full variable domain, rest sourced from reference TRBV7-9 and TRBJ1-2, is DTGVSQNPRHKITKRGQNVTFRCDPISEHNRLYWYRQTLGQGPEFLTYFQNEAQLEKSRLLSDRFSAERPKGSFSTLEIQRTEQGDSAMYLCSSSLATTSINYGYTFGSGTRLTVV.

The count of this clone is one. This chain uses TRBV10-3 with TRBJ2-5, with a possible D match to TRBD1 (5 bases). The assigned J gene may be wrong: the sequence end matches TRBJ2-7 better. Per the germline V gene, CDR1 is ENHRY and CDR2 is SYGVKD. The CDR3 loop spans 13 amino acids. The CDR3 DNA reads as TGTGCCATCAGTGAGCAGGGAATCTACGAGCAGTACTTC. The encoded protein is CAISEQGIYEQYF.

The chain carries TRBV6-6 and TRBJ1-2; D remains unclear. CDR1 and CDR2 from the germline V gene are MNHNY and SVGAGI (reference sequence). The CDR3 loop spans 13 amino acids. V lost 8 bases, J lost 4 bases, and 14 bases lay in between. The CDR3 coding sequence is TGTGCCAGCGGAGAGGGCCTCTTCTATGGCTACACCTTC. Amino acid sequence: CASGEGLFYGYTF.

The rearrangement uses TRBV19 and TRBJ1-5; D uncertain. Trimming removed 6 bases from V and 0 bases from J, with 9 bases in between. CDR1 LNHDA and CDR2 SQIVND come from the germline V gene (reference sequence). The length of the CDR3 is 14 residues. The DNA of the CDR3 is TGTGCCAGTAGACTCGCTTATAGCAATCAGCCCCAGCATTTT. Its protein is CASRLAYSNQPQHF.

The gene calls are TRBV18 and TRBJ2-7; D possibly corresponds to TRBD2 (6 bases). V lost 1 base and J 0 bases, leaving 10 bases between the germline ends. Germline CDR1 is KGHSH and CDR2 is LQKENI. This CDR3 is built from 15 residues. CDR3 coding DNA: TGTGCCAGCTCACCACGGGACTCCGGCTCCTACGAGCAGTACTTC. This encodes CASSPRDSGSYEQYF.

The J gene is TRBJ2-5, the V gene TRBV7-2; D is uncertain. The J call may be mistaken, given a closer DNA end match to TRBJ2-7. Germline V CDR1 and CDR2: SGHTA, FQGNSA. The CDR3 covers 11 residues. In DNA form, the CDR3 reads TGTGCCAGCAGCTTAAGCTACGAGCAGTACTTC. Amino acids: CASSLSYEQYF.

The V and J genes are TRBV25-1 and TRBJ2-1; 11 bases map to TRBD2. Germline CDR1 is MGHDK and CDR2 is SYGVNS. The junction had 11 bases not matched to a gene; V was cut back by 7 bases and J by 9 bases. The CDR3 has 15 amino acids. The CDR3 DNA sequence: TGTGCCAGCACCCCAGCAGGGACTAGCGGTACTGAGCAGTTCTTC. Translated: CASTPAGTSGTEQFF.

The rearrangement joins TRBV6-1 to TRBJ2-7, with D possibly TRBD1 on 5 matching bases. Trimming left V 8 bases short and J 0 bases short, with 17 bases between. This CDR3 has 15 amino acids. The germline V gene has CDR1 MNHNS and CDR2 SASEGT. DNA for the CDR3: TGTGCCAGCTACACCATCAGGGCGAGCTCCTACGAGCAGTACTTC. It translates to CASYTIRASSYEQYF.

The chain joins TRBV29-1 to TRBJ1-1, with 7 bases fitting TRBD1. This CDR3 contains 15 residues. Germline V gives CDR1 SQVTM, CDR2 ANQGSEA. After removal of 6 bases from V and 0 bases from J, the junction contained 10 bases not matched to a gene. Here the CDR3 reads CSVNREGGMNTEAFF. The CDR3 nucleotides read TGCAGCGTAAACAGGGAAGGGGGCATGAACACTGAAGCTTTCTTT.

The rearrangement links TRBV6-5 to TRBJ1-1, with D tentatively TRBD1 (5 bases). Trimming took 4 bases from V and 12 from J, leaving 18 bases between them. The CDR3 is 13 residues long. Germline assignment: CDR1 MNHEY and CDR2 SVGAGI. CDR3 amino acids: CASSSPGGRGTFF. The CDR3, as DNA: TGTGCCAGCAGTTCCCCCGGGGGAAGGGGAACTTTCTTT.

CDR3 nucleotide sequence: TGCGCCAGCAGCCAAGAGGGCTCTACAGGGGCCAACGTCCTGACTTTC. Translating it yields CASSQEGSTGANVLTF. This chain links TRBV4-3 with TRBJ2-6, with no clear D. The V end lost 0 bases, the J end lost 4 bases, and 10 bases lay between the germline ends. The germline V gene has CDR1 LGHNA and CDR2 YSLEER. The CDR3 totals 16 residues.

This clone was found once. V usage is TRBV25-1 and J usage is TRBJ1-1; D gene unclear. V was trimmed by 6 bases and J by 4 bases, leaving 9 bases between them. This CDR3 is built from 12 residues. Germline assignment: CDR1 MGHDK and CDR2 SYGVNS. As DNA, the CDR3 is TGTGCCAGCAGCCGGGGTGGCACTGAAGCTTTCTTT. This encodes CASSRGGTEAFF.

The V gene is TRBV21-1, the J gene TRBJ1-2; the D segment call TRBD1 is taken from the table without a DNA check. TRBV21-1 is a pseudogene. This CDR3 comprises 11 residues. Written as DNA, the CDR3 is TGTGCCAGCAGCAAGTGCGGACAGGCAAACTTC. Encoded protein: CASSKCGQANF.

This clone was recorded only once. The rearrangement links TRBV9 to TRBJ1-6; D perhaps matches TRBD1 (5 bases). CDR1 SGDLS and CDR2 YYNGEE come from the germline V gene. Trimming took off 3 bases at V and 6 bases at J, with 19 bases between the two ends. This CDR3 is 17 amino acids long. The CDR3 sequence is CASSEGFVGPANSPLHF. CDR3 bases: TGTGCCAGCAGCGAGGGGTTCGTCGGACCCGCTAATTCACCCCTCCACTTT.

J is TRBJ1-1 and V is TRBV10-1; no reliable D call. The germline gives CDR1 WNHNN, CDR2 SYGVQD (reference sequence). The germline V and J ends were trimmed by 0 bases and 1 base, with 9 bases remaining between them. The CDR3 sequence is 15 residues long. The CDR3 sequence is CASSESWPPNTEAFF. The CDR3 DNA sequence: TGCGCCAGCAGTGAGTCATGGCCCCCGAACACTGAAGCTTTCTTT.

This chain joins TRBV13 and TRBJ2-5, with 7 bases aligning to TRBD2. This CDR3 region has 12 residues. After removal of 5 bases from V and 9 bases from J, the junction contained 6 bases not matched to a gene. The germline CDR1 and CDR2 sequences are PRHDT and FYEKMQ (reference sequence). CDR3 in amino acids: CASSHLGGAQYF. CDR3 nucleotides: TGTGCCAGCAGCCACCTTGGGGGGGCCCAGTACTTC.

The genes are TRBV5-1 and TRBJ2-4; 8 bases fit TRBD1. The junction had 10 bases not matched to a gene; V was cut back by 4 bases and J by 4 bases. Per germline, CDR1 SGHRS and CDR2 YFSETQ. The CDR3 totals 16 residues. The CDR3 DNA is TGCGCCAGCAGCGTACAGACAGGGGCCGGGAAAAACATTCAGTACTTC. This codes for CASSVQTGAGKNIQYF.

The chain joins TRBV5-6 to TRBJ2-7; possibly TRBD2 for D (6 bases). This CDR3 comprises 11 residues. CDR1 is SGHDT, CDR2 YYEEEE, per germline. Trimming removed 7 bases at V and 6 bases at J, with 11 bases between. The CDR3 loop reads CASLGGSEQYF. Written as DNA, the CDR3 is TGTGCCAGCCTGGGGGGTTCCGAGCAGTACTTC.

V and J are TRBV7-9 and TRBJ2-5; 7 nucleotides align to TRBD1. The CDR3 consists of 15 residues. The V gene end was trimmed by 4 bases and the J gene end by 0 bases; junction bases not matched to a gene: 5. Per the germline V gene, CDR1 is SEHNR and CDR2 is FQNEAQ (reference sequence). In DNA, the CDR3 is TGTGCCAGCAGCTCGAGGACAGGCTACCAAGAGACCCAGTACTTC. Its translation is CASSSRTGYQETQYF.

The chain joins TRBV7-9 to TRBJ1-3, with TRBD1 as a possible D gene (6 bases). Trimming pared 3 bases from V and 4 bases from J, leaving 10 bases between. The germline V gene has CDR1 SEHNR and CDR2 FQNEAQ (reference sequence). The CDR3 has 14 amino acids. The CDR3 is CASSFGGLGNTIYF. The DNA for the CDR3 is TGTGCCAGCAGCTTTGGGGGCCTCGGAAACACCATATATTTT.

The chain couples TRBV2 to TRBJ1-1; 11 bases fit TRBD1. The germline gives CDR1 SNHLY, CDR2 FYNNEI. The CDR3 is 14 residues long. After removal of 3 bases from V and 6 bases from J, the junction contained 3 bases not matched to a gene. In nucleotides, the CDR3 is TGTGCCAGCAGTGAGTGGGGACAGGGGGCTGAAGCTTTCTTT. Protein product: CASSEWGQGAEAFF.